This T cell receptor (beta chain) was captured in a study of shared clonotypes between healthy human individuals. Study overall: A donor's plate count was three for CD4 naive and three for CD4 memory; CD8 naive had two and CD8 memory one. Study outcomes and limitations: Four donors showed sharing of approximately 5% of naive CD4 clonotypes.

This table comes from immunoSEQ multiplex PCR, and its TCRdb copy is limited to in-frame clones, with some not included. This table has some 1 million clones, 60% to 80% appearing once. A note on this clone: The target antigen is unknown.

Splitting of CD4+ cells produced CD45RA+ naive and CD45RA-negative memory subsets. This CDR3 has 16 residues. Trimming took off 6 bases at V and 5 bases at J, with 20 bases between the two ends. Looked up from germline, CDR1 is MNHNY and CDR2 is SVGAGI (reference sequence). This sequence was found in a young man in good health. The chain links TRBV6-6 to TRBJ1-5, with D perhaps matching TRBD1 (6 bases). Sequenced sample: memory CD4+ T cells sorted from blood. This sample's subset: CD45RA-negative fraction. The CDR3 nucleotides read TGTGCCAGCAGCTACGGGGAGCGGGGGGCCCATCAGCCCCAGCATTTT. Its translation is CASSYGERGAHQPQHF.